This entry lists 4 T cell receptor beta chains sequenced from one sample in a study of T cells in Graves' hyperthyroidism and ophthalmopathy. Amplification of TCR beta CDR3 regions was performed using RNA transcripts as template. The HTBI primer set was used in a first-round RT-PCR of the TCR CDR3. TCRdb reanalysed the multiplex PCR reads using MiXCR and keeps one entry per CDR3 protein. The sample records 640,000 or so distinct CDR3 sequences, 14% being singletons. Sequencing was done on a sample of blood. The receptors stem from a woman between 18 and 29 years old with Graves' ophthalmopathy.

This chain links TRBV11-2 with TRBJ2-4; 15 positions match TRBD2. This CDR3 region has 19 residues. V was clipped by 6 bases and J by 1 base; unmatched bases: 10. Looked up from germline, CDR1 is SGHAT and CDR2 is FQNNGV. This CDR3 reads CASSLIRTSGRGAKNIQYF. CDR3 sequence (DNA): TGTGCCAGCAGTTTAATACGGACTAGCGGGAGGGGGGCCAAAAACATTCAGTACTTC.

This clonotype was recorded a few times. The chain uses TRBV7-9 and TRBJ2-2; D might be TRBD1 or TRBD2, each matching 5 bases. The germline CDR1 and CDR2 sequences are SEHNR and FQNEAQ (reference sequence). V was trimmed by 4 bases and J by 1 base, leaving 13 bases between them. The CDR3 consists of 16 residues. The CDR3 DNA follows: TGTGCCAGCAGCTCCCCGGGACGGATGAACACCGGGGAGCTGTTTTTT. Translating gives CASSSPGRMNTGELFF.

There are a few counts of this clonotype. V and J are TRBV9 and TRBJ2-1, with no clear D. V lost 5 bases and J lost 7, with 16 bases in between. The CDR3 consists of 14 residues. CDR1 SGDLS and CDR2 YYNGEE come from the germline V gene. CDR3 amino acids: CASSGRRGVNEQFF. The CDR3 DNA reads TGTGCCAGCAGTGGGCGAAGAGGCGTAAATGAGCAGTTCTTC.

The V call is TRBV7-3, the J call TRBJ2-2; TRBD1 agrees at 7 bases. The trim removed 1 base at V and 1 base at J, leaving 3 bases unmatched. The CDR3 runs 16 residues. Germline lookup yields CDR1 SGHTA and CDR2 FQGTGA. In nucleotides, the CDR3 is TGTGCCAGCAGCTTAAATGGACAGGAGAACACCGGGGAGCTGTTTTTT. This encodes CASSLNGQENTGELFF.